The 10 T cell receptor beta chains below come from one sample, sequenced in a study of a mutant IDH1 vaccine in newly diagnosed glioma. Time point described: week 23, last vaccination. In every dose of vaccine, 300 ug of mutant IDH1 20-mer peptide was given alongside topical imiquimod. TCRdb's copy holds only in-frame clones and misses some; the assay was immunoSEQ multiplex PCR. The table has tens of thousands of clones, around 80% seen once. Their antigen targets remain unknown. The sample consisted of PBMCs, taken from a glioma patient whose treatment included an IDH1 peptide vaccine. These receptors all come from a woman between 35 and 50 years old with glioma. Some clones in this sample may be carry-over from other donors' samples.

The rearrangement uses TRBV6-1 and TRBJ1-5, with D unclear. Trimming left V 4 bases short and J 3 bases short, with 10 bases between. The germline gives CDR1 MNHNS, CDR2 SASEGT. CDR3 length: 14 residues. DNA for the CDR3: TGTGCCAGCAGTGGTCGAGCCCACAATCAGCCCCAGCATTTT. Translated: CASSGRAHNQPQHF.

This chain uses TRBV19 with TRBJ2-1, with D perhaps TRBD2 (6 bases). V was cut by 5 bases and J by 8 bases, with 10 bases left in between. This CDR3 is 12 amino acids long. Germline CDR1 LNHDA, CDR2 SQIVND (reference sequence). This CDR3 reads CASSPRGDEQFF. CDR3 in DNA: TGTGCCAGTAGTCCCCGCGGGGATGAGCAGTTCTTC. Supplemented by reference TRBV19 and TRBJ2-1, the full variable domain reads DGGITQSPKYLFRKEGQNVTLSCEQNLNHDAMYWYRQDPGQGLRLIYYSQIVNDFQKGDIAEGYSVSREKKESFPLTVTSAQKNPTAFYLCASSPRGDEQFFGPGTRLTVL.

As for this clone: A read error may account for a junction end that differs from germline. The chain joins TRBV19 to TRBJ1-5; D gene ambiguous. Germline V gives CDR1 LNHDA, CDR2 SQIVND (reference sequence). This CDR3 has 13 residues. CDR3 coding DNA: TGTGCCACCATGCGTAATTCGAATCATCCCCAGCATTTT. Translation: CATMRNSNHPQHF.

The rearrangement links TRBV2 to TRBJ1-4; the D gene is possibly TRBD1 (5 bases). In germline, CDR1 is SNHLY, CDR2 FYNNEI. This CDR3 contains 12 residues. Trimming cost V 8 bases and J 8 bases, with 12 bases left between them. For the CDR3, the DNA is TGTGCCAGCGTAGGGACGAGGGAAAAACTGTTTTTT. Amino acids: CASVGTREKLFF.

The chain has TRBV2 and TRBJ2-6; unclear D gene. The V gene's germline CDR1 is SNHLY and CDR2 FYNNEI. The CDR3 sequence is 16 residues long. Trimming stripped 2 bases from V and 5 bases from J, with 13 bases between. CDR3 loop: CASSEIIGPRANVLTF. DNA of the CDR3: TGTGCCAGCAGTGAAATTATCGGGCCACGGGCCAACGTCCTGACTTTC.

The gene calls are TRBV6-5 and TRBJ2-5, with 8 bases lining up with TRBD1. The V and J ends lost 2 bases and 5 bases, in that order; junction bases with no gene match: 7. The CDR3 extends over 15 amino acids. The germline gives CDR1 MNHEY, CDR2 SVGAGI. The CDR3 DNA sequence: TGTGCCAGCAGTTACGGGACAGGTGTGGGGGAGACCCAGTACTTC. Protein product: CASSYGTGVGETQYF.

The V and J genes are TRBV5-6 and TRBJ2-7; TRBD2 matches 7 bases. This CDR3 is built from 16 residues. Germline values: CDR1 SGHDT, CDR2 YYEEEE. The V gene end was trimmed by 1 base and the J gene end by 2 bases; junction bases not matched to a gene: 9. The CDR3 DNA sequence: TGTGCCAGCAGCTTGATGAGGCCTAGCGGAGCCTACGAGCAGTACTTC. Encoded protein: CASSLMRPSGAYEQYF.

This clone was observed a handful of times. The chain combines TRBV5-4 with TRBJ1-1; D possibly corresponds to TRBD1 (5 bases). The CDR3 is 16 amino acids. Germline lookup yields CDR1 SGHNT and CDR2 YYREEE (reference sequence). V was pared by 0 bases and J by 1 base, with 13 bases between. The CDR3 sequence is CASSLEIGARNTEAFF. The CDR3 DNA is TGTGCCAGCAGCTTGGAAATAGGGGCGAGGAACACTGAAGCTTTCTTT. The full variable domain, rest sourced from reference TRBV5-4 and TRBJ1-1, is ETGVTQSPTHLIKTRGQQVTLRCSSQSGHNTVSWYQQALGQGPQFIFQYYREEENGRGNFPPRFSGLQFPNYSSELNVNALELDDSALYLCASSLEIGARNTEAFFGQGTRLTVV.

This chain joins TRBV4-2 and TRBJ2-2, with 8 bases identical to TRBD2. The CDR3 contains 15 residues. Germline CDR1 reads LGHNA; CDR2 reads YNFKEQ. J gave up 5 bases and V 3 bases, and 5 bases lay outside the gene matches. The CDR3 protein is CASSHGGGRTGELFF. In nucleotides, the CDR3 is TGTGCCAGCAGCCACGGGGGGGGGAGGACCGGGGAGCTGTTTTTT.

CDR3 protein: CASNGGTGPSYEQYF. CDR3 nucleotides: TGTGCCAGCAATGGCGGGACAGGCCCATCCTACGAGCAGTACTTC. V usage is TRBV27 and J usage is TRBJ2-7; the match to TRBD1 covers 8 bases. Germline V gene sequence: CDR1 MNHEY, CDR2 SMNVEV (reference sequence). V gave up 7 bases and J gave up 1 base; unmatched junction bases: 9. This CDR3 spans 15 amino acids.